A single sample gave rise to the 28 T cell receptor beta chains below, sequenced in a study of CD4+ T cells in melanoma. Repertoires were generated with immunoSEQ multiplex PCR, while TCRdb's copy carries only in-frame clones and drops some. Of over 8,000 clones detected, approximately 71% appear once; the ten largest clones hold around 15%. Material: cells from a culture (not recorded whether cultured in vitro). These receptors were collected from a human donor with melanoma.

The genes are TRBV9 and TRBJ1-2, with TRBD1 identical over 8 bases. Germline CDR1 SGDLS, CDR2 YYNGEE. This CDR3 has 15 amino acids. V was clipped by 2 bases and J by 2 bases; unmatched bases: 5. The CDR3 DNA follows: TGTGCCAGCAGCGTCGACAGGGGCACAAACTATGGCTACACCTTC. It encodes CASSVDRGTNYGYTF. The whole variable domain, filled in from reference TRBV9 and TRBJ1-2, reads DSGVTQTPKHLITATGQRVTLRCSPRSGDLSVYWYQQSLDQGLQFLIQYYNGEERAKGNILERFSAQQFPDLHSELNLSSLELGDSALYFCASSVDRGTNYGYTFGSGTRLTVV.

J is TRBJ2-6 and V is TRBV9; no definite D call. The CDR3 extends over 17 amino acids. The germline V gene encodes CDR1 SGDLS and CDR2 YYNGEE. V lost 4 bases and J 1 base, leaving 15 bases between the germline ends. The CDR3 protein is CASSLYISGSGANVLTF. The CDR3 nucleotides read TGTGCCAGCAGCCTCTATATATCGGGTTCTGGGGCCAACGTCCTGACTTTC.

This clone is a singleton in its sample. V is TRBV4-1 and J is TRBJ2-7; 7 bases fit TRBD1. The ends lost 1 base at V and 2 bases at J; junction bases unmatched: 5. CDR3 length: 15 amino acids. CDR1 and CDR2 from the germline V gene are MGHRA and YSYEKL. CDR3 residues: CASSQGQGITYEQYF. CDR3 DNA: TGCGCCAGCAGCCAAGGACAGGGAATAACCTACGAGCAGTACTTC.

V gene TRBV5-1 combines with J gene TRBJ2-1; the match to TRBD1 covers 7 bases. The CDR3 runs to 15 residues. V shed 1 base and J 5 bases; nucleotides not matched to a gene: 6. In germline, CDR1 is SGHRS, CDR2 YFSETQ. The CDR3 spells CASSLRGTADNEQFF. Written as DNA, the CDR3 is TGCGCCAGCAGCTTGAGAGGGACAGCAGACAATGAGCAGTTCTTC.

This clone was picked up one time. The chain couples TRBV5-1 to TRBJ1-2; possible D gene TRBD1, 5 bases. CDR1 is SGHRS, CDR2 YFSETQ, per germline. Trimming pared 3 bases from V and 4 bases from J, leaving 13 bases between. The CDR3 spans 14 residues. In nucleotides, the CDR3 is TGCGCCAGCAGCTCAGTGACAGAGACCTATGGCTACACCTTC. It yields the protein CASSSVTETYGYTF.

This clone has a single count. The rearrangement uses TRBV12-5 and TRBJ2-2; 14 bases are shared with TRBD2. CDR3 size: 21 residues. J was trimmed by 2 bases and V by 0 bases; bases with no gene match: 11. Germline assignment: CDR1 LGHNT and CDR2 FRNRAP. The CDR3 loop is CASGLVLIEGLAGVNTGELFF. The CDR3 DNA is TGTGCTAGTGGTTTGGTACTAATAGAGGGACTAGCGGGGGTTAACACCGGGGAGCTGTTTTTT. The whole variable domain, filled in from reference TRBV12-5 and TRBJ2-2, reads DARVTQTPRHKVTEMGQEVTMRCQPILGHNTVFWYRQTMMQGLELLAYFRNRAPLDDSGMPKDRFSAEMPDATLATLKIQPSEPRDSAVYFCASGLVLIEGLAGVNTGELFFGEGSRLTVL.

This clone was detected a few times. This chain connects TRBV6-5 to TRBJ2-7, with D possibly called TRBD1 or TRBD2 (5 bases each). Germline assignment: CDR1 MNHEY and CDR2 SVGAGI. This CDR3 comprises 14 residues. V lost 6 bases to trimming and J lost 0 bases, with 12 bases between them. CDR3: CASSSRDASYEQYF. CDR3 DNA: TGTGCCAGCAGCTCTCGGGACGCCTCCTACGAGCAGTACTTC.

V is TRBV5-6 and J is TRBJ2-3; 10 bases are shared with TRBD2. From germline, CDR1 is SGHDT and CDR2 YYEEEE. The length of the CDR3 is 17 residues. Unmatched junction bases numbered 12, after V lost 7 bases and J lost 1 base. This chain's CDR3 is CASRRGVAGGRTDTQYF. The CDR3 DNA reads TGTGCCAGCCGAAGAGGGGTAGCGGGGGGTCGCACAGATACGCAGTATTTT. The whole variable domain, remainder taken from reference TRBV5-6 and TRBJ2-3, is DAGVTQSPTHLIKTRGQQVTLRCSPKSGHDTVSWYQQALGQGPQFIFQYYEEEERQRGNFPDRFSGHQFPNYSSELNVNALLLGDSALYLCASRRGVAGGRTDTQYFGPGTRLTVL.

CDR3 region: CAISAGTSGGAGEQFF. The CDR3 region has the DNA TGTGCCATCAGTGCCGGGACTAGCGGGGGGGCAGGTGAGCAGTTCTTC. This chain uses TRBV10-3 with TRBJ2-1, with 16 positions matching TRBD2. CDR1 is ENHRY and CDR2 is SYGVKD in the germline V gene. V dropped 4 bases and J dropped 9; count of bases not matched to a gene: 6. CDR3 length: 16 residues.

The chain combines TRBV2 with TRBJ2-7; D gene ambiguous. Germline lookup yields CDR1 SNHLY and CDR2 FYNNEI. V lost 8 bases and J lost 7, with 9 bases in between. The CDR3 contains 10 residues. CDR3 sequence reads: CASGKREQYF. The CDR3 region has the DNA TGTGCCAGCGGAAAACGGGAGCAGTACTTC.

The rearrangement joins TRBV9 to TRBJ1-1, with D uncertain. The CDR3 contains 15 residues. The V end lost 4 bases, the J end lost 3 bases, and 16 bases lay between the germline ends. Germline values: CDR1 SGDLS, CDR2 YYNGEE. CDR3 coding DNA: TGTGCCAGCAGCCCCGGGTCCTGGGTCGACACTGAAGCTTTCTTT. This codes for CASSPGSWVDTEAFF.

The chain links TRBV18 to TRBJ2-7; 10 nucleotides match TRBD1. With 10 bases clipped from V and 3 bases from J, the junction kept 9 bases outside the gene matches. The CDR3 loop spans 14 amino acids. The V gene's germline CDR1 is KGHSH and CDR2 LQKENI. CDR3 residues: CATSRDRGVYEQYF. The CDR3 region has the DNA TGTGCCACGAGTAGGGACAGGGGAGTCTACGAGCAGTACTTC. Supplemented by reference TRBV18 and TRBJ2-7, the full variable domain reads NAGVMQNPRHLVRRRGQEARLRCSPMKGHSHVYWYRQLPEEGLKFMVYLQKENIIDESGMPKERFSAEFPKEGPSILRIQQVVRGDSAAYFCATSRDRGVYEQYFGPGTRLTVT.

This clone was counted a few times. The chain combines TRBV6-1 with TRBJ2-5; 10 bases are a match to TRBD1. The CDR3 totals 15 residues. Germline loops: CDR1 MNHNS, CDR2 SASEGT. The ends lost 3 bases at V and 5 bases at J; junction bases unmatched: 6. The CDR3 bases are TGTGCCAGCAGTGATATGACAGGGGGCGCGGAGACCCAGTACTTC. Protein product: CASSDMTGGAETQYF.

The CDR3: CASTGQGETLGQYF. DNA of the CDR3: TGTGCCTCTACTGGACAGGGTGAGACCCTGGGGCAGTACTTC. The V gene is TRBV21-1, the J gene TRBJ2-7; the table names TRBD1, a call not compared with the DNA. TRBV21-1 is an annotated pseudogene. This CDR3 contains 14 residues.

The rearrangement joins TRBV18 to TRBJ1-5, with 11 positions matching TRBD1. With 1 base clipped from V and 5 bases from J, the junction kept 7 bases outside the gene matches. Germline V gene data show CDR1 as KGHSH and CDR2 as LQKENI. This CDR3 contains 17 residues. The CDR3 nucleotides are TGTGCCAGCTCACCACAGGGACAGGGGGTAGACCATCAGCCCCAGCATTTT. Residues: CASSPQGQGVDHQPQHF.

This chain links TRBV10-3 with TRBJ1-6, with a weak D call TRBD1 (5 bases). The CDR3 is 16 residues long. Trimming cost V 4 bases and J 7 bases, with 17 bases left between them. Per germline, CDR1 ENHRY and CDR2 SYGVKD. The CDR3 sequence is CAISVQGPRENSPLHF. DNA for the CDR3: TGTGCCATCAGTGTTCAGGGCCCGCGGGAAAATTCACCCCTCCACTTT.

The CDR3: CASSFLGSSEAFF. The CDR3 DNA reads as TGTGCCAGCAGCTTCCTCGGATCTTCTGAAGCTTTCTTT. This chain uses TRBV7-9 with TRBJ1-1; D unclear. V was clipped by 3 bases and J by 6 bases, with 11 bases between them. This CDR3 comprises 13 residues. Germline CDR1 is SEHNR and CDR2 is FQNEAQ (reference sequence).

The CDR3 spells CASSQMLVGSYNEQFF. The CDR3 DNA follows: TGCGCCAGCAGCCAGATGTTGGTGGGCTCCTACAATGAGCAGTTCTTC. The rearrangement links TRBV4-1 to TRBJ2-1, with D unclear. The germline V and J ends were trimmed by 3 bases and 0 bases, with 12 bases remaining between them. In germline, CDR1 is MGHRA, CDR2 YSYEKL. This CDR3 spans 16 amino acids.

There are a few counts of this clone. The chain uses TRBV19 and TRBJ1-5, with a possible D match to TRBD1 (5 bases). Trimming took off 4 bases at V and 0 bases at J, with 7 bases between the two ends. This CDR3 is 14 amino acids long. Germline V gene data show CDR1 as LNHDA and CDR2 as SQIVND (reference sequence). The CDR3 sequence: CASSKGHSNQPQHF. The CDR3 coding sequence is TGTGCCAGTAGTAAAGGACATAGCAATCAGCCCCAGCATTTT. The full variable domain, in which reference TRBV19 and TRBJ1-5 provide the parts outside the CDR3, is DGGITQSPKYLFRKEGQNVTLSCEQNLNHDAMYWYRQDPGQGLRLIYYSQIVNDFQKGDIAEGYSVSREKKESFPLTVTSAQKNPTAFYLCASSKGHSNQPQHFGDGTRLSIL.

The genes are TRBV5-1 and TRBJ1-2, with 7 bases fitting TRBD1. With V trimmed by 2 bases and J by 6 bases, 7 bases remained unmatched. Germline V lookup: CDR1 SGHRS, CDR2 YFSETQ. The CDR3 is 14 amino acids. The CDR3 loop reads CASSFDRARDGYTF. In DNA, the CDR3 is TGCGCCAGCAGCTTCGACAGGGCCAGAGATGGCTACACCTTC.

Concerning this clone itself: Sequence at one end of the junction differs from germline and may be a read error. The chain links TRBV5-1 to TRBJ2-1; D unclear. CDR3 size: 14 residues. Germline V gene sequence: CDR1 SGHRS, CDR2 YFSETQ. The CDR3 is CASTLARSYNEQFF. As DNA, the CDR3 is TGCGCCAGCACCTTGGCTAGGTCCTACAATGAGCAGTTCTTC.

This CDR3 reads CASSSPFYGYTF. CDR3 DNA sequence: TGTGCCAGCAGTTCCCCGTTCTATGGCTACACCTTC. The rearrangement uses TRBV6-6 and TRBJ1-2, with D unclear. There are 12 residues in the CDR3. V was shortened by 4 bases and J by 4 bases, with 7 bases between the two germline ends. CDR1 is MNHNY and CDR2 is SVGAGI in the germline V gene (reference sequence).

This clone was recorded once. The chain carries TRBV14 and TRBJ2-3; D gene uncertain. V lost 1 base and J lost 14, with 22 bases in between. Germline values: CDR1 SGHDN, CDR2 FVKESK. This CDR3 spans 15 amino acids. CDR3 bases: TGTGCCAGCAGCCAAGGAGTTGGTAGCTCCAACTCTGTGTATTTT. Protein sequence: CASSQGVGSSNSVYF.

This clone came up a few times. The chain combines TRBV18 with TRBJ2-1; the D call may be TRBD1 or TRBD2 (5 bases each). CDR3 length equals 15 residues. The germline V gene encodes CDR1 KGHSH and CDR2 LQKENI. V lost 3 bases, J lost 2 bases, and 11 bases lay in between. CDR3 protein: CASSPGTGPYNEQFF. CDR3 bases: TGTGCCAGCTCACCGGGGACGGGGCCCTACAATGAGCAGTTCTTC.

The V call is TRBV2, the J call TRBJ1-4, with D possibly TRBD1 on 6 matching bases. Germline V CDR1 and CDR2: SNHLY, FYNNEI. Trimming removed 6 bases from V and 8 bases from J, with 19 bases in between. This CDR3 is 15 amino acids long. The CDR3, as DNA: TGTGCCAGCAGGAACTACAGGGTGGCCTACGAAAAACTGTTTTTT. Protein: CASRNYRVAYEKLFF.

V gene TRBV5-1 combines with J gene TRBJ2-5, with 10 bases lining up with TRBD2. Germline V gives CDR1 SGHRS, CDR2 YFSETQ. This CDR3 has 14 amino acids. The V and J ends lost 3 bases and 7 bases, in that order; junction bases with no gene match: 6. DNA for the CDR3: TGCGCCAGCAGCTCCGGGGCTAGCGGGGGGACCCAGTACTTC. Translation gives CASSSGASGGTQYF.

The chain combines TRBV5-1 with TRBJ1-2; 11 bases are shared with TRBD1. The germline V gene encodes CDR1 SGHRS and CDR2 YFSETQ. The junction had 4 bases not matched to a gene; V was cut back by 3 bases and J by 6 bases. The CDR3 loop spans 14 amino acids. CDR3 DNA: TGCGCCAGCAGCTCGGGGACAGGGGGGGATGGCTACACCTTC. Encoded protein: CASSSGTGGDGYTF.

The chain couples TRBV5-6 to TRBJ2-3; 10 nucleotides line up with TRBD2. CDR3 length: 16 amino acids. The junction had 7 bases not matched to a gene; V was cut back by 2 bases and J by 4 bases. Germline assignment: CDR1 SGHDT and CDR2 YYEEEE. The CDR3 nucleotides are TGTGCCAGCAGCTTCGGTCTAGCGGGGGTTCCAGATACGCAGTATTTT. This sequence encodes CASSFGLAGVPDTQYF.